The 2 T cell receptor beta chains presented below share a single source sample, sequenced in a study of PD-L1 blockade in urothelial cancer (dated by TCRdb to about 2017). The library was made by the immunoSEQ multiplex PCR assay. As stored in TCRdb, this immuneACCESS dataset retains in-frame rearrangements with V and J assigned. A fraction of the clones does not appear; measured against another copy, unresolved V genes explain less than half of the discrepancy, and the remainder lacks a known reason. Counted in this sample were some 100,000 clones; approximately 90% of them appeared once. The top ten constitute almost 0.95% of the sample. Sequencing used PBMCs, obtained around atezolizumab (anti-PD-L1) treatment. The source is a woman aged 80 or older with urothelial cancer.

This chain uses TRBV7-2 with TRBJ2-2, with TRBD2 identical over 7 bases. V was clipped by 3 bases and J by 4 bases; unmatched bases: 11. Germline loops: CDR1 SGHTA, CDR2 FQGNSA. This CDR3 is 17 amino acids long. In nucleotides, the CDR3 is TGTGCCAGCAGCTTGGTCGGACTAGGATCGGGCACCGGGGAGCTGTTTTTT. Translated, it gives CASSLVGLGSGTGELFF.

CDR3: CASSLDPRSRDTQYF. The CDR3 DNA reads as TGTGCCAGCAGCTTAGACCCTAGAAGTAGAGATACGCAGTATTTT. This chain connects TRBV7-2 to TRBJ2-3; D ambiguous. Germline-derived CDR1 and CDR2 are SGHTA and FQGNSA. V lost 1 base to trimming and J lost 5 bases, with 13 bases between them. The CDR3 totals 15 residues.